This TCR beta chain stems from a study of cytomegalovirus exposure and HLA in healthy donors. Overall study context: Earlier, 100 million or so unique TCR beta sequences were recovered from about 200 million T cells by an analysis. Study findings and constraints: No immune exposure information besides CMV serostatus was available.

Primers: 60 Vbeta forward and 13 Jbeta reverse. Assay used: immunoSEQ multiplex PCR; TCRdb lists only in-frame clones, some missing. Of over 100,000 clones detected, over 65% appear once; the ten largest clones hold 0.85% to 0.9%. The length of the CDR3 is 16 residues. All donors participated as healthy donors of bone marrow. This clone was picked up a small number of times. What it recognizes is unknown. V is TRBV1 and J is TRBJ1-1; TRBD1 was called by the table and not checked on the DNA. TRBV1 is a recognized pseudogene. Sequenced material: PBMCs. This receptor was taken from a young woman in good health and CMV-seronegative. CDR3 loop: CTSSFLTGGLDSEAFF. The DNA of the CDR3 is TGCACCAGCAGCTTCCTAACAGGGGGCCTCGACTCTGAAGCTTTCTTT.